Shown below are 10 T cell receptor beta chains from a single sample sequenced in a study of blood T cell repertoires in COVID-19. Here immunoSEQ multiplex PCR was the method, and the copy in TCRdb shows in-frame clones only, minus some. The data contain 88,000 or so clones, about 85% of them seen just once; the ten biggest clones take up around 4.1%. Source material: peripheral blood. These receptors were obtained from a man aged 55 to 70 with acute or convalescent COVID-19.

This clone has just one count. The chain has TRBV5-6 and TRBJ2-2; D not certain. V lost 1 base and J lost 7, with 8 bases in between. Germline V lookup: CDR1 SGHDT, CDR2 YYEEEE. This CDR3 is built from 13 residues. CDR3 coding DNA: TGTGCCAGCAGCTTGTTTGGCAGCGGGGAGCTGTTTTTT. Its translation: CASSLFGSGELFF.

This clone showed up just once. The V call is TRBV24-1, the J call TRBJ2-1; 9 positions agree with TRBD2. The CDR3 runs to 15 residues. V dropped 7 bases and J dropped 2; count of bases not matched to a gene: 5. CDR1 and CDR2 (germline): KGHDR, SFDVKD. CDR3 nucleotide sequence: TGTGCCACCAGCATAGCGGGAGCTGCCTACAATGAGCAGTTCTTC. The encoded protein is CATSIAGAAYNEQFF.

V gene TRBV27 combines with J gene TRBJ2-4; D perhaps matches TRBD1 (6 bases). Trimming shortened V by 3 bases and J by 14 bases, and 17 bases separated the two germline ends. Germline-derived CDR1 and CDR2 are MNHEY and SMNVEV (reference sequence). The CDR3 spans 13 residues. DNA for the CDR3: TGTGCCAGCAGTTTGGCCCGTGGGGGCTCGGAGTACTTC. Translated: CASSLARGGSEYF.

In this sample, this clone turned up once. The V call is TRBV14, the J call TRBJ2-7; D perhaps matches TRBD2 (6 bases). Trimming shortened V by 4 bases and J by 1 base, and 8 bases separated the two germline ends. CDR1 and CDR2 (germline): SGHDN, FVKESK. CDR3 length: 13 amino acids. The CDR3 loop is CASSRDWSYEQYF. Written as DNA, the CDR3 is TGTGCCAGCAGCCGGGACTGGTCCTACGAGCAGTACTTC.

The chain carries TRBV7-8 and TRBJ1-1; D is unclear. The germline V and J ends were trimmed by 2 bases and 2 bases, with 6 bases remaining between them. The CDR3 is made up of 13 amino acids. The germline gives CDR1 SGHVS, CDR2 FQNEAQ. CDR3 in DNA: TGTGCCAGCAGCTTAAAGAGAAACACTGAAGCTTTCTTT. It is translated as CASSLKRNTEAFF.

This clone was detected a few times. This chain connects TRBV30 to TRBJ1-5, with TRBD1 matching 12 bases. V lost 1 base, J lost 6 bases, and 4 bases stayed unmatched. The CDR3 has 15 residues. Germline V gives CDR1 GTSNPN, CDR2 SVGIG (reference sequence). The CDR3 loop reads CAWSAGQGASQPQHF. The CDR3 DNA reads as TGTGCCTGGAGTGCGGGACAGGGGGCGAGTCAGCCCCAGCATTTT. The complete variable domain, with remaining parts taken from reference TRBV30 and TRBJ1-5, reads SQTIHQWPATLVQPVGSPLSLECTVEGTSNPNLYWYRQAAGRGLQLLFYSVGIGQISSEVPQNLSASRPQDRQFILSSKKLLLSDSGFYLCAWSAGQGASQPQHFGDGTRLSIL.

The chain links TRBV29-1 to TRBJ1-3, with D perhaps TRBD1 (5 bases). CDR3 length equals 18 residues. The germline V gene has CDR1 SQVTM and CDR2 ANQGSEA. Trimming took off 7 bases at V and 2 bases at J, with 27 bases between the two ends. CDR3 DNA sequence: TGCAGCGCCGAGACTAGACAGCATTCTAAGGTGGCTGGAAACACCATATATTTT. As protein: CSAETRQHSKVAGNTIYF.

This sequence joins TRBV11-3 and TRBJ2-7, with a tentative D call TRBD2 (6 bases). The CDR3 consists of 14 residues. Trimming removed 1 base at V and 7 bases at J, with 14 bases between. Germline CDR1 reads SGHNT; CDR2 reads YENEEA. In DNA form, the CDR3 reads TGTGCCAGCAGCTTAGGTCCCCTAGCGAGGGAGCAGTACTTC. Residues: CASSLGPLAREQYF.

V usage is TRBV4-2 and J usage is TRBJ2-7; tentative D call: TRBD1 (6 bases). This CDR3 is 13 amino acids long. Germline V gene lookup returns CDR1 LGHNA and CDR2 YNFKEQ. Trimming removed 1 base from V and 6 bases from J, with 10 bases in between. CDR3: CASSQATGFEQYF. CDR3 nucleotide sequence: TGTGCCAGCAGCCAAGCCACAGGGTTCGAGCAGTACTTC.

The genes are TRBV14 and TRBJ2-1; D not resolved. CDR3 size: 13 residues. Trimming removed 1 base from V and 8 bases from J, with 9 bases in between. Per germline, CDR1 SGHDN and CDR2 FVKESK. DNA for the CDR3: TGTGCCAGCAGCCAAGCTACGTTTGATGAGCAGTTCTTC. This gives the protein CASSQATFDEQFF.